This entry features one T cell receptor (beta chain) sequence. The data were obtained in a study of CD8+ T cells in alopecia areata. Across the whole study: At a dose of 5 to 10 mg twice daily, oral tofacitinib was given to treated patients. Tofacitinib treatment spanned 6 to 18 months, with 6 months off drug afterward. Affected scalp percentage determined the severity score of treated patients.

Trimming cost V 4 bases and J 7 bases; bases outside gene matches: 11. The CDR3 length is 15 residues. CDR1 and CDR2 from the germline V gene are SGHRS and YFSETQ. In each case, RNA was isolated and then reverse transcribed into cDNA as the sequencing template. Only in-frame clones appear in the TCRdb table, and some are missing; sequencing was by immunoSEQ multiplex PCR. The top ten hold 0.69% of the sample, which has about 190,000 clones, about three fifths seen once. Sample treatment: oral pan-JAK inhibitor, 5-10 mg twice daily. From PBMCs, CD4+ and CD8+ T cells were sorted. This TCR was sampled from a human donor with alopecia areata. Sequencing was performed on CD4+ T cells sorted from blood, taken at week 4, from a patient treated with tofacitinib. The J gene is TRBJ2-7, the V gene TRBV5-1, with 10 bases aligning to TRBD1. CDR3 sequence: CASSPGGTGALEQYF. CDR3 nucleotide sequence: TGCGCCAGCAGCCCGGGGGGGACAGGGGCGTTGGAGCAGTACTTC. Looking up the rest from reference TRBV5-1 and TRBJ2-7 gives the full variable domain: KAGVTQTPRYLIKTRGQQVTLSCSPISGHRSVSWYQQTPGQGLQFLFEYFSETQRNKGNFPGRFSGRQFSNSRSEMNVSTLELGDSALYLCASSPGGTGALEQYFGPGTRLTVT.